The 26 T cell receptor beta chains below were found in one sample sequenced in a study of blood T cell repertoires in COVID-19. Generated by immunoSEQ multiplex PCR, the TCRdb table keeps only in-frame clones and is missing some. The table shows roughly 150,000 clones, with 70% to 90% occurring only once. The sequencing input was peripheral blood. These receptors originate from a man in his sixties with acute or convalescent COVID-19.

This clone has only one observation. The chain uses TRBV2 and TRBJ1-1, with D possibly TRBD1 on 6 matching bases. The germline V gene encodes CDR1 SNHLY and CDR2 FYNNEI. V shed 8 bases and J shed 1 base, with 11 bases lying between them. The CDR3 runs 13 residues. The CDR3, as DNA: TGTGCCAGCGGGACATTTCAGAACACTGAAGCTTTCTTT. Protein: CASGTFQNTEAFF.

V usage is TRBV18 and J usage is TRBJ2-2; D perhaps matches TRBD1 (5 bases). V gave up 1 base and J gave up 1 base, with 7 bases separating them. Germline CDR1 is KGHSH and CDR2 is LQKENI. This CDR3 is built from 15 residues. Here the CDR3 reads CASSPRGQNTGELFF. CDR3 nucleotides: TGTGCCAGCTCACCACGCGGACAGAACACCGGGGAGCTGTTTTTT. Combining the CDR3 with reference TRBV18 and TRBJ2-2 gives the whole variable domain NAGVMQNPRHLVRRRGQEARLRCSPMKGHSHVYWYRQLPEEGLKFMVYLQKENIIDESGMPKERFSAEFPKEGPSILRIQQVVRGDSAAYFCASSPRGQNTGELFFGEGSRLTVL.

The chain links TRBV27 to TRBJ1-2; tentative D call: TRBD1 (5 bases). V was pared by 7 bases and J by 6 bases, with 15 bases between. Per the germline V gene, CDR1 is MNHEY and CDR2 is SMNVEV (reference sequence). The CDR3 consists of 13 residues. In DNA form, the CDR3 reads TGTGCCAGCACCAACTCAGGGAGGGATGGCTACACCTTC. It codes for CASTNSGRDGYTF.

This rearrangement joins TRBV2 to TRBJ2-5, with unresolved D. Per germline, CDR1 SNHLY and CDR2 FYNNEI. This CDR3 region has 11 residues. Trimming removed 6 bases from V and 2 bases from J, with 4 bases in between. CDR3 in amino acids: CASRLQETQYF. For the CDR3, the DNA is TGTGCCAGCAGGCTACAAGAGACCCAGTACTTC.

The rearrangement links TRBV19 to TRBJ1-5, with a possible D match to TRBD1 (5 bases). CDR3 length equals 14 residues. Germline CDR1 LNHDA, CDR2 SQIVND (reference sequence). V was trimmed by 3 bases and J by 4 bases, leaving 10 bases between them. This chain's CDR3 is CASSIATANQPQHF. The CDR3, as DNA: TGTGCCAGTAGTATTGCGACAGCAAATCAGCCCCAGCATTTT.

V gene TRBV7-8 combines with J gene TRBJ1-4; possibly TRBD1 for D (6 bases). The germline V gene has CDR1 SGHVS and CDR2 FQNEAQ. CDR3 length equals 15 residues. V lost 5 bases and J 8 bases, leaving 18 bases between the germline ends. DNA for the CDR3: TGTGCCAGCAGCGCTACAGGGCGTCTCGCCGAAAAACTGTTTTTT. Protein product: CASSATGRLAEKLFF.

J is TRBJ1-6 and V is TRBV5-6, with 12 bases matching TRBD1. The germline V gene has CDR1 SGHDT and CDR2 YYEEEE. The CDR3 totals 16 residues. The trim removed 4 bases at V and 9 bases at J, leaving 8 bases unmatched. The CDR3 is CASSHGEGQGASPLHF. The CDR3 nucleotides are TGTGCCAGCAGCCACGGAGAGGGACAGGGGGCTTCACCCCTCCACTTT.

V gene TRBV5-1 combines with J gene TRBJ1-3, with D perhaps matching TRBD1 (5 bases). Trimming pared 4 bases from V and 0 bases from J, leaving 8 bases between. From germline, CDR1 is SGHRS and CDR2 YFSETQ. This CDR3 is 14 amino acids long. The CDR3 DNA is TGCGCCAGCAGCCCGGGGGTCTCTGGAAACACCATATATTTT. This translates into CASSPGVSGNTIYF.

About this clone itself: Compared with germline, one end of the junction differs, possibly owing to a read error. The chain carries TRBV29-1 and TRBJ1-5; the D gene is possibly TRBD1 (6 bases). The CDR3 contains 12 residues. The germline CDR1 and CDR2 sequences are SQVTM and ANQGSEA. The CDR3 nucleotides read TGCAGCGTTGAAGACCGAGGGGGGGCCCTTACTTTT. Translation: CSVEDRGGALTF.

The V gene is TRBV5-1, the J gene TRBJ2-1; 8 bases are a match to TRBD2. The germline V gene has CDR1 SGHRS and CDR2 YFSETQ. CDR3 size: 18 residues. Unmatched junction bases numbered 13, after V lost 4 bases and J lost 1 base. Here the CDR3 DNA reads TGCGCCAGCAGCGCATTATGGGATACTAGCGGTTCCTACAATGAGCAGTTCTTC. It encodes CASSALWDTSGSYNEQFF.

This chain connects TRBV30 to TRBJ1-2, with a weak D call TRBD1 (5 bases). Germline lookup yields CDR1 GTSNPN and CDR2 SVGIG (reference sequence). The CDR3 loop spans 13 amino acids. With 4 bases removed from V and 7 bases from J, the gap between germline ends came to 16 bases. CDR3: CAWTSAGPFGYTF. The CDR3 DNA reads TGTGCCTGGACGTCGGCAGGGCCCTTTGGCTACACCTTC.

J is TRBJ2-5 and V is TRBV11-2; 7 bases align to TRBD2. V lost 1 base and J lost 5; bases outside the gene matches: 7. This CDR3 is built from 15 residues. Germline V gene lookup returns CDR1 SGHAT and CDR2 FQNNGV. The CDR3 DNA sequence: TGTGCCAGCAGCTTAGTTGGGGGGGAGGCGGAGACCCAGTACTTC. It codes for CASSLVGGEAETQYF.

The genes are TRBV7-9 and TRBJ2-1; TRBD2 agrees at 9 bases. The germline V gene encodes CDR1 SEHNR and CDR2 FQNEAQ (reference sequence). This CDR3 spans 15 amino acids. Trimming cost V 1 base and J 8 bases; bases outside gene matches: 6. CDR3 amino acids: CASSLEGSGGYEQFF. The CDR3 DNA sequence: TGTGCCAGCAGCTTAGAGGGTAGCGGGGGTTATGAGCAGTTCTTC.

The CDR3 DNA follows: TGTGCCTGGGAGGTCGGACAGGCAGCAAGAGCTTTCTTT. Protein sequence: CAWEVGQAARAFF. The rearrangement uses TRBV30 and TRBJ1-1; 7 bases line up with TRBD1. CDR1 is GTSNPN and CDR2 is SVGIG in the germline V gene (reference sequence). Trimming took 5 bases from V and 10 from J; bases not matched to a gene: 13. This CDR3 contains 13 residues.

In its sample, this clone was seen once. This chain uses TRBV7-3 with TRBJ2-2; the D is unclear. Looked up from germline, CDR1 is SGHTA and CDR2 is FQGTGA. This CDR3 contains 13 residues. V gave up 5 bases and J gave up 4 bases, with 8 bases separating them. The CDR3 here is CASSLQATGELFF. The CDR3 DNA follows: TGTGCCAGCAGCCTCCAAGCCACCGGGGAGCTGTTTTTT.

A few counts support this clone. V is TRBV6-6 and J is TRBJ1-6; 8 bases line up with TRBD1. The CDR3 runs 14 residues. The germline gives CDR1 MNHNY, CDR2 SVGAGI (reference sequence). Germline trimming cut 5 bases from V and 7 bases from J; bases unmatched to any gene: 4. The CDR3 coding sequence is TGTGCCAGCAGTGTGGACAGGGCAAATTCACCCCTCCACTTT. Protein: CASSVDRANSPLHF.

The CDR3 loop reads CASSTPGQGSGYTF. The DNA for the CDR3 is TGTGCCAGCAGTACCCCGGGACAGGGATCGGGCTACACCTTC. The V gene is TRBV6-5, the J gene TRBJ1-2, with 9 bases identical to TRBD1. Germline V lookup: CDR1 MNHEY, CDR2 SVGAGI. The CDR3 has 14 residues. V was clipped by 5 bases and J by 8 bases; unmatched bases: 9.

The CDR3 spells CASSRQGFTDTQYF. CDR3 DNA sequence: TGTGCCAGCAGTAGACAGGGATTCACAGATACGCAGTATTTT. J is TRBJ2-3 and V is TRBV27, with 7 nucleotides matching TRBD1. Germline values: CDR1 MNHEY, CDR2 SMNVEV (reference sequence). With 5 bases clipped from V and 2 bases from J, the junction kept 4 bases outside the gene matches. The CDR3 loop spans 14 amino acids.

This chain links TRBV5-8 with TRBJ2-2, with D possibly matching TRBD2 (6 bases). The V gene's germline CDR1 is SGHTS and CDR2 YDEGEE. V was cut by 7 bases and J by 3 bases, with 10 bases left in between. The CDR3 length is 13 residues. Written as DNA, the CDR3 is TGTGCCAGCGGGACTGGACACACCGGGGAGCTGTTTTTT. Translation: CASGTGHTGELFF.

The rearrangement links TRBV21-1 to TRBJ1-2. TRBV21-1 is given as a pseudogene. This CDR3 has 12 residues. The CDR3 DNA reads as TGTGCCAGCAGCAGGGGAGATCGGATTCCCACCTTC. Translating it yields CASSRGDRIPTF.

The chain links TRBV24-1 to TRBJ2-3; TRBD1 aligns across 7 bases. This CDR3 spans 14 amino acids. V was pared by 4 bases and J by 5 bases, with 5 bases of the junction left unmatched. Germline loops: CDR1 KGHDR, CDR2 SFDVKD. The CDR3 coding sequence is TGTGCCACCAGTGACCGGACAGGACTAGATACGCAGTATTTT. Translated: CATSDRTGLDTQYF.

J is TRBJ1-2 and V is TRBV2; D remains unclear. CDR1 and CDR2 from the germline V gene are SNHLY and FYNNEI. CDR3 size: 18 residues. V was shortened by 5 bases and J by 1 base, with 23 bases between the two germline ends. The CDR3 reads CASSTSKAQARDNYGYTF. As DNA, the CDR3 is TGTGCCAGCAGTACATCGAAAGCGCAGGCGAGGGATAACTATGGCTACACCTTC.

The gene calls are TRBV6-5 and TRBJ1-4; the D gene is possibly TRBD1 (5 bases). V was shortened by 8 bases and J by 0 bases, with 13 bases between the two germline ends. CDR1 and CDR2 (germline): MNHEY, SVGAGI. The CDR3 totals 15 residues. The CDR3 bases are TGTGCCAGCGGGGCCCGAGCTGCAACTAATGAAAAACTGTTTTTT. Translation gives CASGARAATNEKLFF.

This chain uses TRBV3-1 (or the pseudogene TRBV3-2) with TRBJ2-7; 7 bases map to TRBD2. The J segment lost 0 bases and the V segment lost 4 bases, leaving 6 bases of the junction unmatched. CDR3 length: 15 amino acids. The germline V gene has CDR1 LGHDT and CDR2 YNNKEL (reference sequence). The CDR3 nucleotides are TGTGCCAGCAGCCGAAGGGAGGGGTTCTCCTACGAGCAGTACTTC. Translation gives CASSRREGFSYEQYF.

The gene calls are TRBV6-2 or TRBV6-3 and TRBJ2-1, with TRBD1 matching 7 bases. The CDR3 totals 16 residues. V shed 2 bases, J shed 0 bases, and the junction held 4 bases outside the gene matches. The V gene's germline CDR1 is MNHEY and CDR2 SVGEGT. CDR3 coding DNA: TGTGCCAGCAGTTACGCGGACAGGAGCTCCTACAATGAGCAGTTCTTC. As protein: CASSYADRSSYNEQFF.

The V and J genes are TRBV13 and TRBJ2-7, with 7 positions matching TRBD2. CDR1 PRHDT and CDR2 FYEKMQ come from the germline V gene (reference sequence). This CDR3 is 15 amino acids long. The V and J ends lost 0 bases and 2 bases, in that order; junction bases with no gene match: 4. DNA for the CDR3: TGTGCCAGCAGCTTAGGTGCGGGGGAAACCTACGAGCAGTACTTC. Its translation: CASSLGAGETYEQYF.